These 3 T cell receptor beta chains originate from one sample sequenced in a study of CD8 T cells in ankylosing spondylitis. General study findings and limits: Ankylosing spondylitis blood appeared to be characterized by a TCR beta motif of several highly homologous variants.

TCRdb re-analysed the 5' RACE reads in MiXCR, keeping a single row per CDR3 protein. The table includes some 800,000 distinct CDR3 sequences, over 9.5% detected once. No antigen has been assigned to these receptors. Sequencing input: blood, either unsorted or a sorted T cell fraction (not recorded which). These receptor sequences come from a male donor with ankylosing spondylitis.

The gene calls are TRBV5-1 and TRBJ2-3; D gene unclear. V was clipped by 0 bases and J by 5 bases, with 13 bases between them. Looked up from germline, CDR1 is SGHRS and CDR2 is YFSETQ. This CDR3 comprises 15 residues. The CDR3 region has the DNA TGCGCCAGCAGCTTGGAGCCTACGTCCTTAGATACGCAGTATTTT. As protein: CASSLEPTSLDTQYF.

This clonotype has more than one count but fewer than ten. The chain combines TRBV18 with TRBJ2-1; 14 bases line up with TRBD2. CDR1 is KGHSH and CDR2 is LQKENI in the germline V gene. The CDR3 totals 17 residues. Losses at the gene ends were 5 bases for V and 4 bases for J; bases not matched to a gene: 7. The CDR3 protein is CASSAVTSGGVYNEQFF. The CDR3 DNA reads TGTGCCAGCTCAGCCGTGACTAGCGGGGGGGTTTACAATGAGCAGTTCTTC.

The sample holds many counts of this clonotype. This chain links TRBV6-2 or TRBV6-3 with TRBJ2-1; perhaps TRBD2 as D (6 bases). Germline loops: CDR1 MNHEY, CDR2 SVGEGT. V was pared by 2 bases and J by 10 bases, with 18 bases between. CDR3 length equals 15 residues. In DNA form, the CDR3 reads TGTGCCAGCAGTTACGAAGGGACTTTTCCCATCGAGCAGTTCTTC. Translated, it gives CASSYEGTFPIEQFF.